A single sample gave rise to the 15 T cell receptor beta chains below, sequenced in a study of blood T cell repertoires in COVID-19. The method was immunoSEQ multiplex PCR; TCRdb's version includes in-frame clones alone and lacks a portion of them. The sample lists over 120,000 clones; around 90% were seen once. The sample was peripheral blood. The receptors come from a human donor in a cohort sampled during active COVID-19.

This chain uses TRBV5-4 with TRBJ1-1; the D is unclear. V lost 1 base to trimming and J lost 0 bases, with 10 bases between them. This CDR3 has 15 residues. Germline assignment: CDR1 SGHNT and CDR2 YYREEE (reference sequence). DNA of the CDR3: TGTGCCAGCAGCTTGCAGAACAGAATGAACACTGAAGCTTTCTTT. This gives the protein CASSLQNRMNTEAFF.

The chain recombines TRBV14 with TRBJ2-3; TRBD1 matches at 7 bases. V dropped 5 bases and J dropped 4; count of bases not matched to a gene: 15. CDR3 length equals 17 residues. The germline V gene has CDR1 SGHDN and CDR2 FVKESK. Here the CDR3 reads CASSTDRRKTWADTQYF. The CDR3 region has the DNA TGTGCCAGCAGCACGGACAGGCGGAAAACCTGGGCAGATACGCAGTATTTT. Full variable domain (outside the CDR3, taken from reference TRBV14 and TRBJ2-3): EAGVTQFPSHSVIEKGQTVTLRCDPISGHDNLYWYRRVMGKEIKFLLHFVKESKQDESGMPNNRFLAERTGGTYSTLKVQPAELEDSGVYFCASSTDRRKTWADTQYFGPGTRLTVL.

The chain couples TRBV15 to TRBJ2-2; D not certain. V lost 1 base and J lost 8, with 14 bases in between. From germline, CDR1 is LNHNV and CDR2 YYDKDF (reference sequence). The length of the CDR3 is 15 residues. DNA of the CDR3: TGTGCCACCAGCAGAGGCTACGGGTCCACGGGGGAGCTGTTTTTT. Translating it yields CATSRGYGSTGELFF.

V gene TRBV5-4 combines with J gene TRBJ1-1; D gene unclear. V shed 1 base and J shed 1 base, with 2 bases lying between them. Per the germline V gene, CDR1 is SGHNT and CDR2 is YYREEE (reference sequence). CDR3 length: 12 residues. The CDR3 bases are TGTGCCAGCAGCTTGCGGAACACTGAAGCTTTCTTT. This translates into CASSLRNTEAFF.

This clone was seen only once. This chain connects TRBV5-4 to TRBJ1-4; TRBD1 aligns across 8 bases. The V gene's germline CDR1 is SGHNT and CDR2 YYREEE (reference sequence). After removal of 4 bases from V and 5 bases from J, the junction contained 4 bases not matched to a gene. The length of the CDR3 is 14 residues. The CDR3 loop reads CASSLDRANEKLFF. The CDR3 bases are TGTGCCAGCAGCCTGGACAGGGCAAATGAAAAACTGTTTTTT.

The genes are TRBV3-1 (or the pseudogene TRBV3-2) and TRBJ2-3; TRBD1 agrees at 11 bases. V trimming: 4 bases; J trimming: 3 bases; junction bases outside the gene matches: 6. Germline V gene lookup returns CDR1 LGHDT and CDR2 YNNKEL (reference sequence). The CDR3 contains 16 residues. CDR3 loop: CASSLEGQGVTDTQYF. CDR3 DNA: TGTGCCAGCAGCCTCGAGGGACAGGGGGTAACAGATACGCAGTATTTT.

The gene calls are TRBV5-6 and TRBJ1-3; D unresolved. Between the trimmed V and J ends, which lost 1 base and 1 base, there was a span of 12 bases. The germline V gene has CDR1 SGHDT and CDR2 YYEEEE. The CDR3 runs 16 residues. CDR3 loop: CASSLFLTESGNTIYF. The CDR3 DNA follows: TGTGCCAGCAGCTTGTTCCTAACGGAGTCTGGAAACACCATATATTTT.

This sequence joins TRBV7-2 and TRBJ1-2; TRBD1 agrees at 12 bases. Looked up from germline, CDR1 is SGHTA and CDR2 is FQGNSA. The CDR3 covers 16 residues. The V segment lost 5 bases and the J segment 4 bases; nucleotides outside the gene matches: 8. The chain's CDR3 is CASSPGQGAFSYGYTF. The CDR3 bases are TGTGCCAGCAGCCCGGGACAGGGGGCGTTTTCCTATGGCTACACCTTC.

The V and J genes are TRBV3-1 (or the pseudogene TRBV3-2) and TRBJ1-4; no clear D gene. There are 13 residues in the CDR3. V was clipped by 4 bases and J by 8 bases, with 11 bases between them. Germline lookup yields CDR1 LGHDT and CDR2 YNNKEL (reference sequence). CDR3 DNA: TGTGCCAGCAGCCTTCCTGAACGGGAAAAACTGTTTTTT. As protein: CASSLPEREKLFF.

V gene TRBV9 combines with J gene TRBJ1-2; no definite D call. Trimming shortened V by 4 bases and J by 6 bases, and 13 bases separated the two germline ends. Germline V CDR1 and CDR2: SGDLS, YYNGEE. The CDR3 runs 13 residues. CDR3 residues: CASSPAGRDGYTF. DNA of the CDR3: TGTGCCAGCAGCCCCGCCGGGAGGGATGGCTACACCTTC.

This CDR3 is CASSHPDRNTEAFF. The CDR3 DNA follows: TGTGCCAGCAGCCATCCCGACAGGAACACTGAAGCTTTCTTT. The chain combines TRBV3-1 (or the pseudogene TRBV3-2) with TRBJ1-1, with D perhaps TRBD1 (5 bases). The V gene's germline CDR1 is LGHDT and CDR2 YNNKEL (reference sequence). The CDR3 has 14 residues. The V gene lost 3 bases and the J gene lost 1 base, with 9 bases spanning the gap.

The V and J genes are TRBV18 and TRBJ2-5, with a tentative D call TRBD2 (7 bases). CDR3 length equals 14 residues. The V end lost 6 bases, the J end lost 5 bases, and 16 bases lay between the germline ends. From germline, CDR1 is KGHSH and CDR2 LQKENI. The CDR3 DNA is TGTGCCAGCTCCACGTGGGGGGGCAGCGAGACCCAGTACTTC. It codes for CASSTWGGSETQYF.

CDR3 region: CASSFTQGAGGNTIYF. In DNA, the CDR3 is TGCGCCAGCAGCTTTACACAGGGGGCCGGTGGAAACACCATATATTTT. J is TRBJ1-3 and V is TRBV5-1; TRBD1 matches at 9 bases. This CDR3 is built from 16 residues. J gave up 3 bases and V 2 bases, and 6 bases lay outside the gene matches. Germline CDR1 reads SGHRS; CDR2 reads YFSETQ. The variable domain in full, with the rest retrieved from reference TRBV5-1 and TRBJ1-3, is KAGVTQTPRYLIKTRGQQVTLSCSPISGHRSVSWYQQTPGQGLQFLFEYFSETQRNKGNFPGRFSGRQFSNSRSEMNVSTLELGDSALYLCASSFTQGAGGNTIYFGEGSWLTVV.

V usage is TRBV7-9 and J usage is TRBJ2-3, with D maybe TRBD2 (6 bases). The V end was cut by 5 bases, the J end by 5 bases, with 23 bases between. This CDR3 comprises 17 residues. Germline loops: CDR1 SEHNR, CDR2 FQNEAQ (reference sequence). Written as DNA, the CDR3 is TGTGCCAGCAGCCGTAACCTAGCTGGGGGGAGCGGAGATACGCAGTATTTT. This codes for CASSRNLAGGSGDTQYF.

The chain recombines TRBV6-5 with TRBJ2-3; no clear D. The CDR3 sequence is 14 residues long. Germline loops: CDR1 MNHEY, CDR2 SVGAGI. The ends were cut back, 6 bases at V and 7 bases at J, with 17 bases in the middle. The CDR3 DNA sequence: TGTGCCAGCAGCATCGACCGAGACACGTATACGCAGTATTTT. Translated: CASSIDRDTYTQYF.